What follows describes a single T cell receptor beta chain. Its antigen remains unidentified. With 60 Vbeta and 13 Jbeta primers, the PCR was carried out. Measured with immunoSEQ multiplex PCR; TCRdb has only the in-frame clones, and not every one. The sample contains 150,000 to 200,000 clones, about four fifths of which appear only once. The data derive from a study of cytomegalovirus exposure and HLA in healthy donors. Study-level points and caveats: Most subjects had HLA-A and HLA-B alleles reportedly predicted accurately by TCR beta sequences.

With 3 bases removed from V and 6 bases from J, the gap between germline ends came to 19 bases. The CDR3 runs to 16 residues. Germline CDR1 is SGDLS and CDR2 is YYNGEE. The receptor was derived from a male donor in good health and CMV-seropositive. This chain links TRBV9 with TRBJ2-1, with D possibly matching TRBD2 (7 bases). Sequencing was carried out using PBMCs. The CDR3 is CASSEWGAGASNEQFF. The CDR3 bases are TGTGCCAGCAGCGAGTGGGGGGCGGGAGCGAGCAATGAGCAGTTCTTC.